This T cell receptor beta chain was identified in a study of T cell repertoires in cytomegalovirus infection. Study overall: Public TCR beta signatures provided an indication of both CMV infection and a matching HLA type.

The CDR3 extends over 18 amino acids. With V trimmed by 0 bases and J by 1 base, 8 bases remained unmatched. From germline, CDR1 is LGHNA and CDR2 YNFKEQ. A few counts support this clonotype. TCRdb itself ran the reads through MiXCR, one entry per CDR3 protein. The sample consists of about 360,000 distinct CDR3 sequences, 15% to 20% of them appearing once. The sequenced sample was PBMCs. The chain recombines TRBV4-2 with TRBJ2-3; 9 bases map to TRBD2. The origin of this receptor is a human donor in good health (CMV status not recorded). Some clones in this sample may be carry-over from other donors' samples. CDR3 in amino acids: CASSQEILAGTRTDTQYF. DNA of the CDR3: TGTGCCAGCAGCCAAGAGATCCTAGCGGGGACCCGCACAGATACGCAGTATTTT.